This record looks at one T cell receptor beta chain sequence and its context. What it binds is not known. Blood samples, whole and unsorted for T cells, yielded the isolated total RNA. These data come from a study of monozygotic twins with inflammatory bowel disease. No DNA is given; TCRdb re-called the 5' RACE reads and lists each CDR3 protein once. The sample table sets out 420,000 or so distinct CDR3 sequences. This CDR3 has 12 amino acids. CDR1 is MDHEN, CDR2 SYDVKM, per germline. Study conclusions and caveats: Relative clonotype sharing with others was diminished in IBD patients versus healthy twins, particularly with disease activity.

The receptor comes from a human donor with ulcerative colitis or Crohn's disease, or a healthy co-twin of an affected twin (not recorded which). The source material was blood. The gene calls are TRBV28 and TRBJ2-7; without DNA, the TCRdb call of TRBD1 cannot be checked. The CDR3 is CASSFRVGEQYF.